Listed below are T cell receptor beta chains from one sample, sequenced in a study of response to subunit inactivated influenza vaccine. TCRdb processed the RT-PCR reads anew with MiXCR; each CDR3 protein has one entry. The sample records hundreds of thousands of distinct CDR3 sequences, roughly 20% being singletons. Sequences were derived from PBMCs from blood, sampled roughly 5 days after vaccination. Receptors originate from a man aged 50-59 years who received an inactivated influenza vaccine. Both conserved end residues are part of each CDR3. A D gene is named only where the DNA matches it firmly. Not every row has a clone size; where given, it reads once, few, many or a size class.

v_gene | abundance | d_gene | len | CDR3aa
TRBV24-1 | . | TRBD2 | 15 | CATSDSGTSSYEQYF
TRBV7-2 | few | . | 14 | CASSLVLGRAELFF
TRBV29-1 | . | . | 13 | CSVAGAPDEKLFF
TRBV12-3/TRBV12-4 | few | . | 13 | CASSFGLDYEQYF
TRBV29-1 | many | . | 11 | CSVGTDYGYTF
TRBV6-2/TRBV6-3 | . | . | 11 | CASETRDQQFF
TRBV5-6 | . | . | 12 | CASSRTRAEAFF
TRBV4-2 | . | . | 14 | CASSRDKFVDTQYF
TRBV3-1 | once | . | 12 | CASSVRFYGYTF
TRBV20-1 | few | . | 15 | CSAIAPTTSSYEQYF
TRBV13 | once | TRBD1 | 15 | CASSFPQGAAGELFF
TRBV12-3/TRBV12-4 | . | . | 14 | CASSLSTRTDTQYF
TRBV20-1 | . | . | 15 | CSARVRGTATGELFF
TRBV4-1 | . | . | 14 | CASSQDKGFYGYTF
TRBV5-1 | . | TRBD1 | 14 | CASSLRQGGGGYTF
TRBV19 | few | TRBD1 | 14 | CASRTATGFHEQFF
TRBV12-3/TRBV12-4 | few | . | 14 | CASTGHDADQPQHF
TRBV9 | . | . | 15 | CASSAWSESTDTQYF
TRBV29-1 | few | . | 12 | CSVCRDEETQYF
TRBV15 | few | . | 14 | CATSGKFEGGELFF
TRBV5-1 | . | . | 15 | CASSLESGAGETQYF
TRBV5-1 | few | TRBD1 | 16 | CASSLDGTGSTGELFF
TRBV18 | . | . | 13 | CASSPSVGTEQYF
TRBV5-1 | many | . | 16 | CASSLQPARSYNEQFF
TRBV6-2/TRBV6-3 | few | . | 18 | CASSYTVQGGVGKNIQYF
TRBV7-2 | few | . | 11 | CASSPARTQYF
TRBV7-3 | once | TRBD2 | 15 | CASSLQAGESNEQFF
TRBV3-1 | few | . | 16 | CASSHVSQGGTGELFF
TRBV3-1 | few | . | 13 | CASSQNDGIEQYF
TRBV6-6 | few | . | 13 | CASSPTTSGEQFF
TRBV18 | . | . | 16 | CASSPLTASGANVLTF
TRBV11-2 | . | TRBD2 | 16 | CASSLTSGNNRETQYF
TRBV24-1 | many | . | 12 | CATSDSRTRTFF
TRBV5-6 | . | TRBD2 | 16 | CASSLWRGGAANEQFF
TRBV29-1 | many | . | 13 | CSVSTGTTYGYTF
TRBV28 | . | TRBD2 | 15 | CASRAGTRVVGELFF
TRBV6-5 | many | TRBD1 | 15 | CASSYRQGINSPLHF
TRBV7-8 | . | . | 15 | CASSVPQHRGKTQYF
TRBV6-2/TRBV6-3 | few | . | 15 | CASSPSEAVPYEQYF
TRBV20-1 | . | TRBD1 | 14 | CSAQNRGSNEKLFF
TRBV5-1 | . | . | 14 | CASSSGGPVGEQYF
TRBV20-1 | few | . | 13 | CSVEVLSSYEQYF
TRBV18 | . | . | 15 | CASSPPGRNLYEQYF
TRBV3-1 | . | . | 15 | CASSLSTTSYNEQFF
TRBV11-2 | . | . | 13 | CASSPISGNTIYF
TRBV5-1 | few | TRBD1 | 17 | CASSLESGGWSSYEQYF
TRBV15 | . | . | 15 | CATSSYRGGTDTQYF
TRBV3-1 | . | TRBD1 | 12 | CASRGTETEAFF
TRBV7-9 | . | TRBD2 | 16 | CASSPWGASGNNEQFF
TRBV7-9 | . | . | 16 | CASSWARGQRGEKLFF
TRBV20-1 | few | . | 13 | CSARVSGDQPQHF
TRBV6-2/TRBV6-3 | few | TRBD1 | 14 | CASRKDRAEEKLFF
TRBV15 | . | . | 12 | CATSRGETPLHF
TRBV20-1 | few | TRBD1 | 15 | CSALKTGAENSPLHF
TRBV10-3 | many | . | 15 | CAISDPGRDLNEQFF